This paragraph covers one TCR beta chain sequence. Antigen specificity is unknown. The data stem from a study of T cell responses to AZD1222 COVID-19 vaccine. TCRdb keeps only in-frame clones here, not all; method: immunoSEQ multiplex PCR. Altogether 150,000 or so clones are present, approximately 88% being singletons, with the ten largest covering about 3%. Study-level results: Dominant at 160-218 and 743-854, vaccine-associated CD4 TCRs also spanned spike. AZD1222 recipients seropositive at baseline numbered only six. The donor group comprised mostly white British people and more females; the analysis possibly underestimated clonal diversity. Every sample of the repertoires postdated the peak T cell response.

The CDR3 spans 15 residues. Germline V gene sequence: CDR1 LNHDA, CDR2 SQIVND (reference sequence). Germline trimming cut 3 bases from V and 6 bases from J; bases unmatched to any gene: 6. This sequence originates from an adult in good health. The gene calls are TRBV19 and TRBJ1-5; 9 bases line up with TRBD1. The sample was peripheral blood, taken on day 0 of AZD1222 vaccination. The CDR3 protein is CASSMSQGASQPQHF. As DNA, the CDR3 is TGTGCCAGTAGTATGTCACAGGGGGCGAGTCAGCCCCAGCATTTT.